The 10 T cell receptor beta chains below come from one sample, sequenced in a study of shared T cell receptors in the human thymus. Clones were read by immunoSEQ multiplex PCR, and TCRdb kept only the in-frame ones, dropping some. Found here are hundreds of thousands of clones, 88% of them singletons; the top ten hold 0.01%. These same data were also listed under a study on human thymus T cells.

The material sequenced was thymocytes. All receptors derive from a boy less than two years old with a congenital heart defect.

This clone appeared a few times. The gene calls are TRBV7-6 and TRBJ2-6; D might be TRBD2 (5 bases). The CDR3 contains 16 residues. Germline values: CDR1 SGHVS, CDR2 FNYEAQ. Trimming took 4 bases from V and 2 from J, leaving 12 bases between them. The CDR3 DNA reads TGTGCCAGCAGCTCGCGTGCGGGTACTGGGGCCAACGTCCTGACTTTC. Its translation is CASSSRAGTGANVLTF.

The chain has TRBV4-3 and TRBJ2-7; 10 bases agree with TRBD2. V was pared by 0 bases and J by 2 bases, with 16 bases of the junction left unmatched. CDR3 length: 20 residues. The germline V gene has CDR1 LGHNA and CDR2 YSLEER. The CDR3 DNA reads as TGCGCCAGCAGCCAAGATTGGGTAGGAGCGGGAGGGCACCGTGCCTACGAGCAGTACTTC. Amino acid sequence: CASSQDWVGAGGHRAYEQYF.

This chain connects TRBV4-3 to TRBJ2-7; 12 positions match TRBD2. Germline trimming cut 5 bases from V and 9 bases from J; bases unmatched to any gene: 11. This CDR3 contains 15 residues. CDR1 LGHNA and CDR2 YSLEER come from the germline V gene. CDR3 amino acids: CASSYSSGGDEGQYF. DNA for the CDR3: TGCGCCAGCAGCTACTCTAGCGGGGGGGACGAGGGGCAGTACTTC.

V is TRBV23-1 and J is TRBJ2-5; TRBD2 is a possible D gene (6 bases). The DNA end favors TRBJ2-7, so the J call may be wrong. TRBV23-1 is reported as an ORF; its role is uncertain. This CDR3 spans 14 amino acids. CDR3 nucleotides: TGCGCCAGCAGTCACGGCGGGAAACCCTACGAGCAGTACTTC. Protein sequence: CASSHGGKPYEQYF.

CDR3: CASSTTGVSYEQYF. The CDR3 DNA is TGCGCCAGCAGTACCACAGGGGTTTCCTACGAGCAGTACTTC. This sequence joins TRBV5-1 and TRBJ2-7, with 7 nucleotides matching TRBD1. Trimming at V came to 5 bases and at J to 1 base, leaving 6 bases not matched to a gene. From germline, CDR1 is SGHRS and CDR2 YFSETQ. The CDR3 sequence is 14 residues long. The entire variable domain, with the rest obtained from reference TRBV5-1 and TRBJ2-7, is as follows: KAGVTQTPRYLIKTRGQQVTLSCSPISGHRSVSWYQQTPGQGLQFLFEYFSETQRNKGNFPGRFSGRQFSNSRSEMNVSTLELGDSALYLCASSTTGVSYEQYFGPGTRLTVT.

The chain joins TRBV6-5 to TRBJ2-2, with 7 bases identical to TRBD1. The CDR3 is made up of 14 amino acids. Germline CDR1 reads MNHEY; CDR2 reads SVGAGI. J gave up 1 base and V 6 bases, and 2 bases lay outside the gene matches. The CDR3 nucleotides are TGTGCCAGCAGCCCAGGGGGGAACACCGGGGAGCTGTTTTTT. It yields the protein CASSPGGNTGELFF.

This chain joins TRBV7-6 and TRBJ2-5; perhaps TRBD2 as D (5 bases). The germline CDR1 and CDR2 sequences are SGHVS and FNYEAQ. V lost 3 bases and J 1 base, leaving 9 bases between the germline ends. The CDR3 is made up of 14 amino acids. This CDR3 reads CASSFGLPQETQYF. CDR3 coding DNA: TGTGCCAGCAGCTTTGGACTCCCCCAAGAGACCCAGTACTTC.

This chain uses TRBV5-8 with TRBJ2-1; 9 nucleotides align to TRBD2. J gave up 0 bases and V 4 bases, and 2 bases lay outside the gene matches. Germline V gives CDR1 SGHTS, CDR2 YDEGEE. The CDR3 length is 15 residues. The CDR3 loop is CASSPREGSYNEQFF. CDR3 sequence (DNA): TGTGCCAGCAGCCCGCGGGAGGGCTCCTACAATGAGCAGTTCTTC.

V usage is TRBV4-3 and J usage is TRBJ2-7; the D is unclear. Trimming took 0 bases from V and 0 from J, leaving 6 bases between them. The CDR3 is made up of 14 amino acids. Germline V gene lookup returns CDR1 LGHNA and CDR2 YSLEER. For the CDR3, the DNA is TGCGCCAGCAGCCAAGAGTGCGACTCCTACGAGCAGTACTTC. Translating gives CASSQECDSYEQYF.

The chain carries TRBV2 and TRBJ2-7, with D maybe TRBD2 (7 bases). From germline, CDR1 is SNHLY and CDR2 FYNNEI. Trimming pared 6 bases from V and 4 bases from J, leaving 10 bases between. The CDR3 spans 12 residues. CDR3 sequence reads: CASSRGAYEQYF. DNA of the CDR3: TGTGCCAGCAGCCGGGGGGCGTACGAGCAGTACTTC.